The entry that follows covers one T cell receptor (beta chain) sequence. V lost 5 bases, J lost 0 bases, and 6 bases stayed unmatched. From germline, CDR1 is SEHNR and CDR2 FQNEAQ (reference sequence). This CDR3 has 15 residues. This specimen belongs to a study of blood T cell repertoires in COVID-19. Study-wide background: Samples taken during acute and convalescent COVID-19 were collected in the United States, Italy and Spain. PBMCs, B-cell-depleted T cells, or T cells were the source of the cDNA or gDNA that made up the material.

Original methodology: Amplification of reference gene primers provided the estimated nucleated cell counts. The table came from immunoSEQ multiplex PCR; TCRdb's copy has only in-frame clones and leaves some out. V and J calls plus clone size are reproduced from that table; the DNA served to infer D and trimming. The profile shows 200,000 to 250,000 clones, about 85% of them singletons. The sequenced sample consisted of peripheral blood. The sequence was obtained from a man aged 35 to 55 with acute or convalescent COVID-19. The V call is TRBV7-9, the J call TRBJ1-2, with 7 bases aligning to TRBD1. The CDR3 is CASSVGQLTNYGYTF. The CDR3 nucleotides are TGTGCCAGCAGCGTGGGACAGCTCACTAACTATGGCTACACCTTC.